One and the same sample provided the 11 T cell receptor beta chains below, sequenced in a study of cytomegalovirus exposure and HLA in healthy donors. In the PCR, 60 Vbeta and 13 Jbeta primers were used. The data were produced by immunoSEQ multiplex PCR, yet TCRdb's version contains in-frame clones alone and is incomplete. The sample lists 100,000 to 150,000 clones; roughly 9% were seen once. The sample taken for sequencing was PBMCs. The receptors derive from a woman in her thirties or forties in good health and CMV-seropositive.

This clone appeared a few times. This rearrangement joins TRBV5-4 to TRBJ1-1; TRBD1 might be the D (5 bases). The germline V and J ends were trimmed by 5 bases and 7 bases, with 15 bases remaining between them. Germline CDR1 is SGHNT and CDR2 is YYREEE (reference sequence). The CDR3 runs to 13 residues. The CDR3, as DNA: TGTGCCAGCAGTGGCGGACAACATGGTGAAGCTTTCTTT. Protein product: CASSGGQHGEAFF.

The gene calls are TRBV19 and TRBJ2-2; D possibly corresponds to TRBD2 (6 bases). The CDR3 extends over 17 amino acids. Germline lookup yields CDR1 LNHDA and CDR2 SQIVND (reference sequence). With 6 bases removed from V and 3 bases from J, the gap between germline ends came to 20 bases. This CDR3 is CASRKNGVAVDTGELFF. As DNA, the CDR3 is TGTGCCAGTAGGAAAAACGGGGTAGCGGTAGACACCGGGGAGCTGTTTTTT.

The rearrangement joins TRBV6-6 to TRBJ2-5; D ambiguous. The J call is doubtful: the DNA matches TRBJ2-7 better. The CDR3 extends over 14 amino acids. CDR1 is MNHNY and CDR2 is SVGAGI in the germline V gene (reference sequence). The CDR3 sequence is CASKERASSYEQYF. CDR3 nucleotide sequence: TGTGCCAGCAAAGAACGCGCGAGCTCCTACGAGCAGTACTTC.

This clone was seen more than once but under ten times. The chain has TRBV6-6 and TRBJ1-5; D not certain. There are 13 residues in the CDR3. In germline, CDR1 is MNHNY, CDR2 SVGAGI (reference sequence). Trimming stripped 8 bases from V and 0 bases from J, with 8 bases between. The CDR3, as DNA: TGTGCCAGCGCGGATTATAGCAATCAGCCCCAGCATTTT. Residues: CASADYSNQPQHF.

The V call is TRBV5-1, the J call TRBJ1-4; TRBD1 matches at 8 bases. CDR1 and CDR2 (germline): SGHRS, YFSETQ. The ends lost 1 base at V and 5 bases at J; junction bases unmatched: 7. The CDR3 runs to 16 residues. In DNA form, the CDR3 reads TGCGCCAGCAGCTTGTGGGGGACAGGAGGAAATGAAAAACTGTTTTTT. Translated, it gives CASSLWGTGGNEKLFF.

This sequence joins TRBV5-4 and TRBJ1-1, with 7 bases that match TRBD1. Looked up from germline, CDR1 is SGHNT and CDR2 is YYREEE (reference sequence). CDR3 length: 14 amino acids. J lost 4 bases, V lost 4 bases, and 7 bases had no gene match. Written as DNA, the CDR3 is TGTGCCAGCAGCCCGGACAGGAGGGGCACTGAAGCTTTCTTT. Protein product: CASSPDRRGTEAFF.

This clone was counted only a few times. This chain joins TRBV19 and TRBJ2-3, with D uncertain. Germline V lookup: CDR1 LNHDA, CDR2 SQIVND (reference sequence). This CDR3 has 15 residues. The ends were cut back, 7 bases at V and 1 base at J, with 15 bases in the middle. CDR3 protein: CASTLGRSGTDTQYF. CDR3 bases: TGTGCCAGTACCCTCGGCAGGTCTGGCACAGATACGCAGTATTTT.

This clone was counted a few times. The V and J genes are TRBV6-1 and TRBJ2-7, with TRBD2 matching 15 bases. Unmatched junction bases numbered 4, after V lost 7 bases and J lost 3 bases. Germline V gene lookup returns CDR1 MNHNS and CDR2 SASEGT. The CDR3 loop spans 15 amino acids. The CDR3 sequence: CASKTGLAGGYEQYF. In DNA, the CDR3 is TGTGCCAGCAAGACGGGACTAGCGGGGGGCTACGAGCAGTACTTC.

V is TRBV5-1 and J is TRBJ1-1; D unclear. Germline V CDR1 and CDR2: SGHRS, YFSETQ. The germline V and J ends were trimmed by 1 base and 5 bases, with 12 bases remaining between them. The CDR3 contains 14 residues. The CDR3 sequence is CASSLRQAGTEAFF. For the CDR3, the DNA is TGCGCCAGCAGCTTGCGTCAGGCGGGGACTGAAGCTTTCTTT.

This clone was seen a handful of times. The chain is built from TRBV27 and TRBJ1-2; no clear D gene. Trimming left V 1 base short and J 4 bases short, with 10 bases between. This CDR3 is 14 amino acids long. The germline gives CDR1 MNHEY, CDR2 SMNVEV (reference sequence). CDR3 in amino acids: CASSLLGGAYGYTF. The CDR3 bases are TGTGCCAGCAGTTTATTAGGCGGAGCCTATGGCTACACCTTC.

DNA for the CDR3: TGTGCCAGCAGCCCCCCGGGGGGTAGCTCCTACAATGAGCAGTTCTTC. This codes for CASSPPGGSSYNEQFF. This chain links TRBV5-6 with TRBJ2-1, with 7 nucleotides matching TRBD2. CDR1 is SGHDT, CDR2 YYEEEE, per germline. This CDR3 has 16 amino acids. V lost 4 bases to trimming and J lost 0 bases; unmatched junction nucleotides: 7.